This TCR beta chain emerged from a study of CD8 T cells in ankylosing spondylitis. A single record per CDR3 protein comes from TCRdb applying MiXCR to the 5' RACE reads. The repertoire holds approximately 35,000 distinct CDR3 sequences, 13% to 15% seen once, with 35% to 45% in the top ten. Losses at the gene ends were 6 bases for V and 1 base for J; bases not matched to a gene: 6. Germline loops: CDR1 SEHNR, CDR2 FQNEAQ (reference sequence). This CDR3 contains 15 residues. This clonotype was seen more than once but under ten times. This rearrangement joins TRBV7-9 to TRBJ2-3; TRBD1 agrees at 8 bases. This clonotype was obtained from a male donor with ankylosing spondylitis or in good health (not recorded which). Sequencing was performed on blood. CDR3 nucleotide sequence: TGTGCCAGCAGTTCCGGACAGGGAGGCACAGATACGCAGTATTTT. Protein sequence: CASSSGQGGTDTQYF.